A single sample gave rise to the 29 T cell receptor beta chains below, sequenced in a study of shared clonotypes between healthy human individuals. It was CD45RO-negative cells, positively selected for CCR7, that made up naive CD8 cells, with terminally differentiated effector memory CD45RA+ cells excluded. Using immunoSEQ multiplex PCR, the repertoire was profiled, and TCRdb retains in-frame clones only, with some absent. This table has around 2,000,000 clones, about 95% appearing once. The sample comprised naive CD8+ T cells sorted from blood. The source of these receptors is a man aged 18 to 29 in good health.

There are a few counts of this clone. DNA for the CDR3: TGTGCCAGTAGTTCCGGGGGGACTTCACCCCTCCACTTT. Encoded protein: CASSSGGTSPLHF. The rearrangement links TRBV19 to TRBJ1-6; the D gene is possibly TRBD1 (5 bases). The V end was cut by 5 bases, the J end by 9 bases, with 11 bases between. The CDR3 sequence is 13 residues long. Germline lookup yields CDR1 LNHDA and CDR2 SQIVND (reference sequence).

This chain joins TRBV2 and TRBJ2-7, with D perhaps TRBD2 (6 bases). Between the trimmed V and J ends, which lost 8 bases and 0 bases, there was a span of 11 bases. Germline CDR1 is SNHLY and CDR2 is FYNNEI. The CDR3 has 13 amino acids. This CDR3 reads CASLADLSYEQYF. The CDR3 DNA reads TGTGCCAGCTTAGCGGATCTCTCCTACGAGCAGTACTTC. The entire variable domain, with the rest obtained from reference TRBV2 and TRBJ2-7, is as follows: EPEVTQTPSHQVTQMGQEVILRCVPISNHLYFYWYRQILGQKVEFLVSFYNNEISEKSEIFDDQFSVERPDGSNFTLKIRSTKLEDSAMYFCASLADLSYEQYFGPGTRLTVT.

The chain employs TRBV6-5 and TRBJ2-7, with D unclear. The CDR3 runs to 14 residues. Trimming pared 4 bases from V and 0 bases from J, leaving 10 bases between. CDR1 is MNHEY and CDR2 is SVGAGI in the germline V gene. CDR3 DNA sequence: TGTGCCAGCAGTTCGTCCACGAACTCCTACGAGCAGTACTTC. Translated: CASSSSTNSYEQYF.

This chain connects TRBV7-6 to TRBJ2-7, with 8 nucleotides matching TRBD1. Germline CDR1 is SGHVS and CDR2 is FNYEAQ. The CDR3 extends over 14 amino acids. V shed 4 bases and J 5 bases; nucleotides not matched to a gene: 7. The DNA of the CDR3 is TGTGCCAGCAGCTGGGGCCCGACAGGGGACGAGCAGTACTTC. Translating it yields CASSWGPTGDEQYF. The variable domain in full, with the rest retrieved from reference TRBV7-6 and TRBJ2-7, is GAGVSQSPRYKVTKRGQDVALRCDPISGHVSLYWYRQALGQGPEFLTYFNYEAQQDKSGLPNDRFSAERPEGSISTLTIQRTEQRDSAMYRCASSWGPTGDEQYFGPGTRLTVT.

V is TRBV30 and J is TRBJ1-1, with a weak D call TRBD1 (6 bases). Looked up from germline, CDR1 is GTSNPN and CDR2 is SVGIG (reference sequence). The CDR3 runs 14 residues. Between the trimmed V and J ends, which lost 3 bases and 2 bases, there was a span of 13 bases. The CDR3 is CAWSPTGFNTEAFF. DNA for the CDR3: TGTGCCTGGAGCCCAACAGGGTTTAACACTGAAGCTTTCTTT.

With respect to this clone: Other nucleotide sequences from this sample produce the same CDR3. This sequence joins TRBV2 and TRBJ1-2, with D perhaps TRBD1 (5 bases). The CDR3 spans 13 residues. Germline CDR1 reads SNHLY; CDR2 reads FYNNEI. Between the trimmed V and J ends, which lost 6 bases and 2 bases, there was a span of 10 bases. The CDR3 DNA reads TGTGCCAGCAGCGGGACGGCGAACTATGGCTACACCTTC. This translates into CASSGTANYGYTF.

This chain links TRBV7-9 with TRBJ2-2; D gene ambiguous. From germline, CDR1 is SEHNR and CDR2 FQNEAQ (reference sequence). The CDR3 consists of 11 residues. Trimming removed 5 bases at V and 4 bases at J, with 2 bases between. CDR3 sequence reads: CASSITGELFF. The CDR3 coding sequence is TGTGCCAGCAGCATCACCGGGGAGCTGTTTTTT.

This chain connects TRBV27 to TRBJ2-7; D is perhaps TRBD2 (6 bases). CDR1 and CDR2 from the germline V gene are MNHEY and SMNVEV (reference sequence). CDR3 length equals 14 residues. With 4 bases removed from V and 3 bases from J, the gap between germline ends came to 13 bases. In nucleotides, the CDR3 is TGTGCCAGCAGTTCGGGACTTGAAGGCTACGAGCAGTACTTC. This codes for CASSSGLEGYEQYF.

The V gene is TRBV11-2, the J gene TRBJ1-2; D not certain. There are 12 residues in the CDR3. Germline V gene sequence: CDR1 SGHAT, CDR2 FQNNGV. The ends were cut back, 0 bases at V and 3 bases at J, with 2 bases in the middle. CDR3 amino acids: CASSLDYYGYTF. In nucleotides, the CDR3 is TGTGCCAGCAGCTTAGACTACTATGGCTACACCTTC.

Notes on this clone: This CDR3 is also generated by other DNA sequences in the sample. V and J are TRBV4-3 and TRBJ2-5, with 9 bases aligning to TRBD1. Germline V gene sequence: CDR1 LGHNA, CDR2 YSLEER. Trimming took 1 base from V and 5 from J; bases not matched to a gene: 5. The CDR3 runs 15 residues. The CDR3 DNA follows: TGCGCCAGCAGCCAAGGGACAGGGGTCAAGGAGACCCAGTACTTC. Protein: CASSQGTGVKETQYF.

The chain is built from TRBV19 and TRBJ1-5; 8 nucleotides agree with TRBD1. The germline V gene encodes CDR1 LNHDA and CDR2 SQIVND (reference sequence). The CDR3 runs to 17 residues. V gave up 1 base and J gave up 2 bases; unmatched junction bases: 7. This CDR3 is CASSIGQGARGNQPQHF. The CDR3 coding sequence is TGTGCCAGTAGTATAGGGCAGGGGGCTAGGGGCAATCAGCCCCAGCATTTT.

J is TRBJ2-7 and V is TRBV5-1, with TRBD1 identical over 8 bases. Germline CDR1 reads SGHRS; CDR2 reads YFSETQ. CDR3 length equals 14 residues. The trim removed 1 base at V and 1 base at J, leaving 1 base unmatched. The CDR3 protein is CASSLRDRSYEQYF. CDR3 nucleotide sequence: TGCGCCAGCAGCTTGAGGGACAGGTCCTACGAGCAGTACTTC.

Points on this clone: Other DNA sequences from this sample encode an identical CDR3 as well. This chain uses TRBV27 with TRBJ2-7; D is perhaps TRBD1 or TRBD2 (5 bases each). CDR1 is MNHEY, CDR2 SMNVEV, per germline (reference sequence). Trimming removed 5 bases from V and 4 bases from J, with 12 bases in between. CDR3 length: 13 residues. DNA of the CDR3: TGTGCCAGCAGTCTGGGACCGGAATACGAGCAGTACTTC. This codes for CASSLGPEYEQYF.

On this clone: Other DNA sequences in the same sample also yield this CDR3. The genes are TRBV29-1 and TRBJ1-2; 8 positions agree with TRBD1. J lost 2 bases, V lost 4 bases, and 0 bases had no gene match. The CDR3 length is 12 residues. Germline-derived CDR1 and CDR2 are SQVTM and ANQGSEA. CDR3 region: CSVGTGNYGYTF. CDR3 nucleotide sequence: TGCAGCGTTGGGACAGGGAACTATGGCTACACCTTC.

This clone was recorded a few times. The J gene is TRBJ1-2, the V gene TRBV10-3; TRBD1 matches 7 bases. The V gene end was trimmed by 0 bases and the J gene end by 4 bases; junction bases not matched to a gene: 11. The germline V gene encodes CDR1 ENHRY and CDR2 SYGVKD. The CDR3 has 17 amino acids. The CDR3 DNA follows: TGTGCCATCAGTGAGTCGGGCACAGGGGCGCTTAGCTATGGCTACACCTTC. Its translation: CAISESGTGALSYGYTF.

The CDR3 sequence: CASSGPGQGIYEQYF. CDR3 bases: TGTGCCAGCAGCGGGCCGGGGCAGGGGATTTACGAGCAGTACTTC. The chain uses TRBV11-2 and TRBJ2-7; a possible D gene is TRBD1 (6 bases). Germline loops: CDR1 SGHAT, CDR2 FQNNGV. Trimming shortened V by 5 bases and J by 4 bases, and 18 bases separated the two germline ends. This CDR3 comprises 15 residues.

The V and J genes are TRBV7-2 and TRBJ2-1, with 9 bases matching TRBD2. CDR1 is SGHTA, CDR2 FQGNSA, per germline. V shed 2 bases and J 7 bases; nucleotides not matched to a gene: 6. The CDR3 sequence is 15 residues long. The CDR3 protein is CASSLSGGSSNEQFF. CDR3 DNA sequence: TGTGCCAGCAGCTTAAGCGGGGGGTCTAGTAATGAGCAGTTCTTC.

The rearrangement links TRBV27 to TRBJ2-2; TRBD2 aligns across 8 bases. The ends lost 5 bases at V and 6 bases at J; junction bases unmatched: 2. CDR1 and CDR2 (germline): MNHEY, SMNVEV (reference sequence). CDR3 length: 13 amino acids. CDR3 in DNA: TGTGCCAGCAGTCCCGGGGGGGCCGGGGAGCTGTTTTTT. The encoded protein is CASSPGGAGELFF.

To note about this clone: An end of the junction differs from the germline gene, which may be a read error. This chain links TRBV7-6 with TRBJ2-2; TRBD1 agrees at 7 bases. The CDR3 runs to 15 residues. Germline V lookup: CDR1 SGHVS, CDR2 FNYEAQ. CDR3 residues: CASSLAGGRAGELFF. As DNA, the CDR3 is TGTGCCAGCAGCCTAGCAGGGGGACGGGCCGGGGAGCTGTTTTTT.

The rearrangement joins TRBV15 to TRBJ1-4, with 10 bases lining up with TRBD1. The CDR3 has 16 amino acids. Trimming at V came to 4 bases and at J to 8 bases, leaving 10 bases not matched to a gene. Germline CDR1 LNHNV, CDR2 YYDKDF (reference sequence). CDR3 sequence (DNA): TGTGCCACCAGCACTCTCGCAGGGACAGGGGACGAAAAACTGTTTTTT. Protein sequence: CATSTLAGTGDEKLFF.

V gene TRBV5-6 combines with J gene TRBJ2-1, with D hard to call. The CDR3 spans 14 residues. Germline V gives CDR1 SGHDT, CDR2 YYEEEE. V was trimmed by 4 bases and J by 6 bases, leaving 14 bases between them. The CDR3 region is CASSTPGNTNEQFF. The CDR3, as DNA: TGTGCCAGCAGCACACCAGGAAATACCAATGAGCAGTTCTTC. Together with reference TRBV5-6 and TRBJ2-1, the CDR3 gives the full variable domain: DAGVTQSPTHLIKTRGQQVTLRCSPKSGHDTVSWYQQALGQGPQFIFQYYEEEERQRGNFPDRFSGHQFPNYSSELNVNALLLGDSALYLCASSTPGNTNEQFFGPGTRLTVL.

The chain's CDR3 is CASSAGGAGGYTF. As DNA, the CDR3 is TGTGCCAGCAGCGCCGGGGGCGCCGGTGGCTACACCTTC. J is TRBJ1-2 and V is TRBV5-4; TRBD1 is a possible D gene (6 bases). Germline CDR1 is SGHNT and CDR2 is YYREEE (reference sequence). V lost 4 bases and J lost 7, with 14 bases in between. This CDR3 comprises 13 residues.

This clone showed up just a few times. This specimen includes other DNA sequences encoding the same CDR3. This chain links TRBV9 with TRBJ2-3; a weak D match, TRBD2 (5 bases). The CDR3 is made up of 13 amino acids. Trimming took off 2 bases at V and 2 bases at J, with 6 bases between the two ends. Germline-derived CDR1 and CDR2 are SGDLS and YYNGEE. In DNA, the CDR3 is TGTGCCAGCAGCGTCGGGATCACAGATACGCAGTATTTT. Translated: CASSVGITDTQYF.

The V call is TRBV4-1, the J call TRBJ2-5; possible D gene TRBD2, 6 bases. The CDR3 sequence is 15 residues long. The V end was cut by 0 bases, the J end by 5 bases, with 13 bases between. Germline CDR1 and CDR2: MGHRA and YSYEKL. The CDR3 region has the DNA TGCGCCAGCAGCCAAGAAAGGAGGGCGGGCGAGACCCAGTACTTC. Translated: CASSQERRAGETQYF.

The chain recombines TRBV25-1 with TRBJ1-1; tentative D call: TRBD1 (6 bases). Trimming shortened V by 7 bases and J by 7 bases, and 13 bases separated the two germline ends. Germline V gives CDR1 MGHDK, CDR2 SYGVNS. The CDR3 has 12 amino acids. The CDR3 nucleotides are TGTGCCAGCACCCGGGGGCTTAATGAAGCTTTCTTT. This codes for CASTRGLNEAFF.

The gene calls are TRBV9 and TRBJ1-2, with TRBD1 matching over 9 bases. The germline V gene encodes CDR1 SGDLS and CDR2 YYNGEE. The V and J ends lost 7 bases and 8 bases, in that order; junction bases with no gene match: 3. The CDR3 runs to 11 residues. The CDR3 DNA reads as TGTGCCAGCGGGGGACAGGGCGGCTACACCTTC. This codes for CASGGQGGYTF. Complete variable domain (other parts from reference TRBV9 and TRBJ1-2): DSGVTQTPKHLITATGQRVTLRCSPRSGDLSVYWYQQSLDQGLQFLIQYYNGEERAKGNILERFSAQQFPDLHSELNLSSLELGDSALYFCASGGQGGYTFGSGTRLTVV.

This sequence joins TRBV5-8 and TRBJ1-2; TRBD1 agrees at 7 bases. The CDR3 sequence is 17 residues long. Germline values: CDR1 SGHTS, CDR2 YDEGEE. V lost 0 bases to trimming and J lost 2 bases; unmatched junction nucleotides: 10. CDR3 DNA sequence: TGTGCCAGCAGCTTGGCAGGGGGGACTGACGTGAACTATGGCTACACCTTC. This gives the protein CASSLAGGTDVNYGYTF.

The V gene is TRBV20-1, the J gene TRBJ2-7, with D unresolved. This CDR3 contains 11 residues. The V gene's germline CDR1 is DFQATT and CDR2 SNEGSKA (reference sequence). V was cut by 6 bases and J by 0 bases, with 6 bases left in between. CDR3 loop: CSARYSYEQYF. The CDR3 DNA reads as TGCAGTGCCAGATACTCCTACGAGCAGTACTTC.

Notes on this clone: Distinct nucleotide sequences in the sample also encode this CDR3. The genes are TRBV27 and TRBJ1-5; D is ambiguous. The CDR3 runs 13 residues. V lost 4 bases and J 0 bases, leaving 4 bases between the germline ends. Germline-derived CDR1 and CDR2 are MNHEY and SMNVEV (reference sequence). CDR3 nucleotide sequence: TGTGCCAGCAGTTACAATAGCAATCAGCCCCAGCATTTT. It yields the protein CASSYNSNQPQHF.